The 6 T cell receptor beta chains in this list originate from one sample, sequenced in a study of T-cell memory formation after mild COVID-19. TCRdb independently ran MiXCR on the 5' RACE reads; one entry per CDR3 protein. Here the sample spans 350,000 to 450,000 distinct CDR3 sequences, approximately 14% being singletons. Sequencing was performed on PBMCs or a T cell subset sorted from them (not recorded which). The receptor set was obtained from a man aged 18 to 29 who had mild COVID-19 (a few samples of this study predate the infection). Cell type and time point are not known.

The chain joins TRBV6-6 to TRBJ1-6, with D tentatively TRBD1 (6 bases). V was clipped by 5 bases and J by 9 bases, with 17 bases between them. Germline V CDR1 and CDR2: MNHNY, SVGAGI (reference sequence). The CDR3 length is 15 residues. CDR3 sequence (DNA): TGTGCCAGCAGTATTACAGGGTGGCAGGGTTCACCCCTCCACTTT. This codes for CASSITGWQGSPLHF.

The genes are TRBV6-2 or TRBV6-3 and TRBJ1-5, with D possibly TRBD1 on 5 matching bases. This CDR3 contains 14 residues. The germline V and J ends were trimmed by 4 bases and 7 bases, with 14 bases remaining between them. Looked up from germline, CDR1 is MNHEY and CDR2 is SVGEGT. This CDR3 reads CASSSRDGWQPQHF. CDR3 DNA: TGTGCCAGCAGTTCGAGGGACGGGTGGCAGCCCCAGCATTTT.

The chain carries TRBV18 and TRBJ2-3; D possibly matches TRBD1 or TRBD2 (5 bases each). V gave up 6 bases and J gave up 8 bases, with 12 bases separating them. CDR1 KGHSH and CDR2 LQKENI come from the germline V gene. The CDR3 spans 12 residues. The CDR3 loop is CASSRDQRTQYF. CDR3 sequence (DNA): TGTGCCAGCTCTCGGGACCAGCGTACGCAGTATTTT.

The table lists this clonotype with a few counts. The chain employs TRBV12-3 or TRBV12-4 and TRBJ2-5; D is perhaps TRBD1 (5 bases). Deletions cut 5 bases from V and 1 base from J, with 11 bases between. This CDR3 is 14 amino acids long. The CDR3 bases are TGTGCCAGCAGTCCACCAGGGTTCCAAGAGACCCAGTACTTC. Encoded protein: CASSPPGFQETQYF.

The rearrangement joins TRBV29-1 to TRBJ1-2, with 9 bases fitting TRBD1. The CDR3 length is 14 residues. Trimming took 6 bases from V and 7 from J; bases not matched to a gene: 12. Germline V gene lookup returns CDR1 SQVTM and CDR2 ANQGSEA. The CDR3 protein is CSVLPDRGWAGYTF. The CDR3 coding sequence is TGCAGCGTCCTCCCAGACAGGGGGTGGGCTGGCTACACCTTC.

V usage is TRBV5-6 and J usage is TRBJ1-6, with a tentative D call TRBD1 (6 bases). Trimming took off 2 bases at V and 8 bases at J, with 17 bases between the two ends. The germline V gene has CDR1 SGHDT and CDR2 YYEEEE. The CDR3 runs to 16 residues. The CDR3 here is CASSLWGGGMDSPLHF. DNA for the CDR3: TGTGCCAGCAGCTTATGGGGAGGGGGAATGGATTCACCCCTCCACTTT.